Presented here are 17 T cell receptor beta chains from one specimen sequenced in a study of T-cell memory formation after mild COVID-19. TCRdb re-called the 5' RACE reads with MiXCR, one entry per CDR3 protein. The repertoire consists of approximately 260,000 distinct CDR3 sequences, with over 15% occurring once and the leading ten covering roughly 21%. The sample was PBMCs or a T cell subset sorted from them (not recorded which). Receptors were obtained from a man between 18 and 29 years old who had mild COVID-19 (a few samples of this study predate the infection). Cell type and time point are not known.

This rearrangement joins TRBV4-3 to TRBJ1-2, with unresolved D. Trimming pared 4 bases from V and 2 bases from J, leaving 8 bases between. CDR1 and CDR2 from the germline V gene are LGHNA and YSLEER. This CDR3 has 13 residues. Written as DNA, the CDR3 is TGCGCCAGCAGCCTGGACTTCAACTATGGCTACACCTTC. Translation: CASSLDFNYGYTF.

This clonotype was counted only a few times. V usage is TRBV7-2 and J usage is TRBJ1-2; D is ambiguous. From germline, CDR1 is SGHTA and CDR2 FQGNSA. V lost 7 bases to trimming and J lost 7 bases, with 16 bases between them. This CDR3 spans 13 amino acids. CDR3 nucleotides: TGTGCCAGCACCCCGCCGGGAGAGCGTGGCTACACCTTC. This encodes CASTPPGERGYTF.

The V call is TRBV3-1, the J call TRBJ1-2, with D possibly being TRBD1 (6 bases). Germline assignment: CDR1 LGHDT and CDR2 YNNKEL (reference sequence). V lost 5 bases to trimming and J lost 5 bases, with 12 bases between them. The CDR3 sequence is 13 residues long. This chain's CDR3 is CASSKGDRYGYTF. As DNA, the CDR3 is TGTGCCAGCAGCAAAGGAGACAGGTATGGCTACACCTTC.

The chain employs TRBV20-1 and TRBJ2-5; D may be TRBD2 (7 bases). Germline CDR1 DFQATT, CDR2 SNEGSKA (reference sequence). The length of the CDR3 is 14 residues. V shed 2 bases and J shed 4 bases, with 14 bases lying between them. The chain's CDR3 is CSARRGGPTETQYF. CDR3 in DNA: TGCAGTGCTAGAAGGGGGGGTCCCACAGAGACCCAGTACTTC.

This clonotype was recorded a few times. The chain uses TRBV5-1 and TRBJ2-7; tentatively, D is TRBD2 (5 bases). In germline, CDR1 is SGHRS, CDR2 YFSETQ. The CDR3 covers 13 residues. The V end lost 6 bases, the J end lost 0 bases, and 10 bases lay between the germline ends. Here the CDR3 DNA reads TGCGCCAGCAATACGGGGAGCTCCTACGAGCAGTACTTC. Its translation: CASNTGSSYEQYF.

The V and J genes are TRBV18 and TRBJ2-1, with 11 positions matching TRBD2. Unmatched junction bases numbered 8, after V lost 3 bases and J lost 7 bases. Germline V gene data show CDR1 as KGHSH and CDR2 as LQKENI. CDR3 length equals 16 residues. The CDR3 coding sequence is TGTGCCAGCTCACCGCGGTTAGCGGGGGGGCGTAATGAGCAGTTCTTC. Translating gives CASSPRLAGGRNEQFF.

This clonotype was counted between two and nine times. The chain carries TRBV29-1 and TRBJ2-5; no reliable D call. The CDR3 has 12 residues. Trimming took off 4 bases at V and 5 bases at J, with 11 bases between the two ends. Germline CDR1 reads SQVTM; CDR2 reads ANQGSEA. The CDR3 sequence: CSVVLSSETQYF. DNA for the CDR3: TGCAGCGTTGTGTTGTCCAGTGAGACCCAGTACTTC. The full variable domain, its missing parts supplied by reference TRBV29-1 and TRBJ2-5, is SAVISQKPSRDICQRGTSLTIQCQVDSQVTMMFWYRQQPGQSLTLIATANQGSEATYESGFVIDKFPISRPNLTFSTLTVSNMSPEDSSIYLCSVVLSSETQYFGPGTRLLVL.

The V and J genes are TRBV5-5 and TRBJ2-1; a possible D gene is TRBD1 (7 bases). This CDR3 is 13 amino acids long. Germline V gene sequence: CDR1 SGHKS, CDR2 YYEKEE (reference sequence). Trimming took off 3 bases at V and 9 bases at J, with 13 bases between the two ends. As DNA, the CDR3 is TGTGCCAGCAGCTCCCTCCAGGGGGGTGAGCAGTTCTTC. Its protein is CASSSLQGGEQFF.

This clonotype was observed a handful of times. V usage is TRBV7-9 and J usage is TRBJ1-6, with D perhaps TRBD1 (5 bases). Germline CDR1 reads SEHNR; CDR2 reads FQNEAQ (reference sequence). Trimming took off 5 bases at V and 4 bases at J, with 12 bases between the two ends. The CDR3 loop spans 15 amino acids. In nucleotides, the CDR3 is TGTGCCAGCAGCGAGACCGGGGGGTATAATTCACCCCTCCACTTT. Its protein product is CASSETGGYNSPLHF.

V usage is TRBV6-5 and J usage is TRBJ2-3, with D tentatively TRBD1 or TRBD2 (5 bases each). Trimming pared 0 bases from V and 8 bases from J, leaving 9 bases between. The CDR3 consists of 13 residues. Germline V gene sequence: CDR1 MNHEY, CDR2 SVGAGI. As DNA, the CDR3 is TGTGCCAGCAGTTACTCAATCGGGGCTACGCAGTATTTT. It encodes CASSYSIGATQYF.

The J gene is TRBJ1-2, the V gene TRBV4-1; D unresolved. V gave up 4 bases and J gave up 6 bases, with 15 bases separating them. CDR1 is MGHRA, CDR2 YSYEKL, per germline. The CDR3 totals 14 residues. The CDR3 loop reads CASSRDPGNHGYTF. CDR3 coding DNA: TGCGCCAGCAGCCGAGATCCGGGCAACCATGGCTACACCTTC.

The chain couples TRBV7-9 to TRBJ1-2; D unclear. Trimming removed 1 base from V and 8 bases from J, with 8 bases in between. The CDR3 extends over 12 amino acids. Germline CDR1 is SEHNR and CDR2 is FQNEAQ (reference sequence). The CDR3 DNA follows: TGTGCCAGCAGCTTAGACCAGTGGGGCTACACCTTC. Its protein is CASSLDQWGYTF.

The sample holds a few counts of this clonotype. The chain uses TRBV7-9 and TRBJ1-1, with D perhaps TRBD1 (6 bases). The CDR3 is 13 residues long. Trimming cost V 4 bases and J 9 bases, with 15 bases left between them. The germline gives CDR1 SEHNR, CDR2 FQNEAQ (reference sequence). The CDR3 DNA follows: TGTGCCAGCAGCTATACAGGGCCGGCCAAAGCTTTCTTT. Its translation: CASSYTGPAKAFF.

This clonotype has just a few counts. This sequence joins TRBV7-3 and TRBJ2-1; a weak D match, TRBD1 (5 bases). There are 13 residues in the CDR3. The ends were cut back, 6 bases at V and 5 bases at J, with 11 bases in the middle. The germline CDR1 and CDR2 sequences are SGHTA and FQGTGA. This CDR3 reads CASRRTNDNEQFF. The CDR3 region has the DNA TGTGCCAGCAGAAGGACAAATGACAATGAGCAGTTCTTC.

A few counts support this clonotype. V usage is TRBV6-5 and J usage is TRBJ2-7; TRBD1 is a possible D gene (6 bases). The CDR3 is 15 residues long. From germline, CDR1 is MNHEY and CDR2 SVGAGI. The V end was cut by 6 bases, the J end by 0 bases, with 15 bases between. The CDR3 here is CASSLGQGFSYEQYF. Here the CDR3 DNA reads TGTGCCAGCAGCCTGGGACAAGGATTCTCCTACGAGCAGTACTTC.

This clonotype was observed a few times. The chain employs TRBV12-3 or TRBV12-4 and TRBJ2-5; 11 bases match TRBD2. Germline trimming cut 5 bases from V and 0 bases from J; bases unmatched to any gene: 5. This CDR3 is 16 amino acids long. CDR3 region: CASSRPSGGYQETQYF. Written as DNA, the CDR3 is TGTGCCAGCAGTCGTCCTAGCGGGGGGTACCAAGAGACCCAGTACTTC.

Written as DNA, the CDR3 is TGTGCCAGCAGCTTAAGACTAGCGGGGGGGCAAGATACGCAGTATTTT. This sequence encodes CASSLRLAGGQDTQYF. This chain joins TRBV5-4 and TRBJ2-3; 14 nucleotides agree with TRBD2. The CDR3 is 16 amino acids. V was pared by 2 bases and J by 5 bases, with 4 bases of the junction left unmatched. Germline CDR1 SGHNT, CDR2 YYREEE (reference sequence).